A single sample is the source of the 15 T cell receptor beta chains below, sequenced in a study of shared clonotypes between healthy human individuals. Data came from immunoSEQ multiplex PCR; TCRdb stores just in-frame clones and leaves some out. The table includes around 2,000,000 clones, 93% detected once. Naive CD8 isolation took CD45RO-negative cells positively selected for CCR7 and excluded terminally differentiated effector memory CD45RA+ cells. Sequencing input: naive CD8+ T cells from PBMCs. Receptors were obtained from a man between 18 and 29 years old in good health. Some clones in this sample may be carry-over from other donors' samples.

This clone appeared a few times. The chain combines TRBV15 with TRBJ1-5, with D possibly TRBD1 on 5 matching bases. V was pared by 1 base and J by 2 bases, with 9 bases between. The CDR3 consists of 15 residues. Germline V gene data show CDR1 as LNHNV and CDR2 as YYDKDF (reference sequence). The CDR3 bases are TGTGCCACCAGCAGAGCGGTAGGGGGCAATCAGCCCCAGCATTTT. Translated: CATSRAVGGNQPQHF.

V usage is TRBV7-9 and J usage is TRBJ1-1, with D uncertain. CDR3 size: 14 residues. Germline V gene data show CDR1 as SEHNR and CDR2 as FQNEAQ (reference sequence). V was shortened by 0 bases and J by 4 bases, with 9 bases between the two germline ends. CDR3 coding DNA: TGTGCCAGCAGCTTAGCCGGGGTCGGCACTGAAGCTTTCTTT. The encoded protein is CASSLAGVGTEAFF.

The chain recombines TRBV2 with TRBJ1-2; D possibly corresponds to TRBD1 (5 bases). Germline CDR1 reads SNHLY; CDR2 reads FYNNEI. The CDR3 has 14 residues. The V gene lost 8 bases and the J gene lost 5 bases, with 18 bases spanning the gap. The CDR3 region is CASPGTAGRYGYTF. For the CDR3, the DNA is TGTGCCAGCCCAGGGACTGCCGGTCGGTATGGCTACACCTTC.

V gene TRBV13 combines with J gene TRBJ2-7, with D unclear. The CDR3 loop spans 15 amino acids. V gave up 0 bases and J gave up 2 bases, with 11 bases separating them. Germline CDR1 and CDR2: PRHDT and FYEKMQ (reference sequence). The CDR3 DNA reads TGTGCCAGCAGCTTAGGCCGAGGCTTCACCTACGAGCAGTACTTC. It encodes CASSLGRGFTYEQYF.

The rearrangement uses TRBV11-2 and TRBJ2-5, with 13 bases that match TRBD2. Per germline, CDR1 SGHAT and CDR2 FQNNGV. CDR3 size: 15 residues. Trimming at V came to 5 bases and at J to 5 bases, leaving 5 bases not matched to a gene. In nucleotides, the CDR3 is TGTGCCAGCAGCCAACTAGCGGGAGGGCCGGAGACCCAGTACTTC. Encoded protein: CASSQLAGGPETQYF.

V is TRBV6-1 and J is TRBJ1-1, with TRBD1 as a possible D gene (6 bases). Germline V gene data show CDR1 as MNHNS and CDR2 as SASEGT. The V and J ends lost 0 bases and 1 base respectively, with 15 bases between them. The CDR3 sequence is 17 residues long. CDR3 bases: TGTGCCAGCAGTGAAGCGGGTGGGGGCGTCCAGAACACTGAAGCTTTCTTT. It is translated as CASSEAGGGVQNTEAFF.

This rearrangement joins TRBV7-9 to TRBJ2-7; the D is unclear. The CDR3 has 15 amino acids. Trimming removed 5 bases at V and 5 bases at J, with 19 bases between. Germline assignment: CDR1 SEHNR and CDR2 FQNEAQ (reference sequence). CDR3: CASSRSDRAADEQYF. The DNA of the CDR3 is TGTGCCAGCAGCCGATCTGACCGGGCCGCCGACGAGCAGTACTTC.

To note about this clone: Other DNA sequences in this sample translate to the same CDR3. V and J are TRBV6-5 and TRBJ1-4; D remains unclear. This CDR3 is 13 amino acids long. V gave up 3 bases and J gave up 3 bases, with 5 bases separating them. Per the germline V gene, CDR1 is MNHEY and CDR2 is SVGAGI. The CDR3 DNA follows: TGTGCCAGCAGTTATGGGGCTAATGAAAAACTGTTTTTT. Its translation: CASSYGANEKLFF.

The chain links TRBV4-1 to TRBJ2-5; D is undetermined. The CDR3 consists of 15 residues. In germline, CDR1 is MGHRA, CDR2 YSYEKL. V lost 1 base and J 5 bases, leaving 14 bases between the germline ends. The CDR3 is CASSQGKGQVETQYF. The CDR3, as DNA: TGCGCCAGCAGCCAAGGCAAAGGCCAGGTCGAGACCCAGTACTTC.

As DNA, the CDR3 is TGTGCCAGCAGTGATTGGGGAGTTGGTACCGGGGAGCTGTTTTTT. Translated, it gives CASSDWGVGTGELFF. The chain employs TRBV6-1 and TRBJ2-2; perhaps TRBD2 as D (5 bases). The germline CDR1 and CDR2 sequences are MNHNS and SASEGT. With 3 bases removed from V and 5 bases from J, the gap between germline ends came to 13 bases. This CDR3 spans 15 amino acids.

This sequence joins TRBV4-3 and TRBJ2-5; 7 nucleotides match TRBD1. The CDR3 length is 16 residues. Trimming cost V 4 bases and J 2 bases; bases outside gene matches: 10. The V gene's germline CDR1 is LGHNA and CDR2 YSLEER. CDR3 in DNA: TGCGCCAGCAGCCCCCGGGCAGGGGGTTATCAAGAGACCCAGTACTTC. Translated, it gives CASSPRAGGYQETQYF.

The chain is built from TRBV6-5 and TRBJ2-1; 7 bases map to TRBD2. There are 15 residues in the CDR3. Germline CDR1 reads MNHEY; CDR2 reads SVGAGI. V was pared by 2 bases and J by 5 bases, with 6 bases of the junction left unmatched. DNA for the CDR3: TGTGCCAGCAGTTACGCAAGCGGGGATCACAATGAGCAGTTCTTC. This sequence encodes CASSYASGDHNEQFF.

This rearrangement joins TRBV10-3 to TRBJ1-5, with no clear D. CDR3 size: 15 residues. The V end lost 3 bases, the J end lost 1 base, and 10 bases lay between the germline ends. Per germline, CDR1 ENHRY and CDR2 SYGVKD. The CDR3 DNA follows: TGTGCCATCAGTGACCAGGTTGGCAGCAATCAGCCCCAGCATTTT. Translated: CAISDQVGSNQPQHF.

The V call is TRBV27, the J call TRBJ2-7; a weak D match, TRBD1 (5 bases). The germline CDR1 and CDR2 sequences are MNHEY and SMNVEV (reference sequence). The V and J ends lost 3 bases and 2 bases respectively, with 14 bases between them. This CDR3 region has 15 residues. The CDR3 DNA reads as TGTGCCAGCAGTTTCATAAAGGGGCTGACCTACGAGCAGTACTTC. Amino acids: CASSFIKGLTYEQYF.

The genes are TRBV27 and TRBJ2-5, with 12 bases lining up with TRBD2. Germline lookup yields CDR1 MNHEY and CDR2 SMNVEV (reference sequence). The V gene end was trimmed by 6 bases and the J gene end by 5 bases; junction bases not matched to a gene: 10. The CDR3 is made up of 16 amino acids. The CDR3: CASSLGLAGGLETQYF. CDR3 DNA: TGTGCCAGCAGCTTGGGTCTAGCGGGAGGGCTGGAGACCCAGTACTTC.